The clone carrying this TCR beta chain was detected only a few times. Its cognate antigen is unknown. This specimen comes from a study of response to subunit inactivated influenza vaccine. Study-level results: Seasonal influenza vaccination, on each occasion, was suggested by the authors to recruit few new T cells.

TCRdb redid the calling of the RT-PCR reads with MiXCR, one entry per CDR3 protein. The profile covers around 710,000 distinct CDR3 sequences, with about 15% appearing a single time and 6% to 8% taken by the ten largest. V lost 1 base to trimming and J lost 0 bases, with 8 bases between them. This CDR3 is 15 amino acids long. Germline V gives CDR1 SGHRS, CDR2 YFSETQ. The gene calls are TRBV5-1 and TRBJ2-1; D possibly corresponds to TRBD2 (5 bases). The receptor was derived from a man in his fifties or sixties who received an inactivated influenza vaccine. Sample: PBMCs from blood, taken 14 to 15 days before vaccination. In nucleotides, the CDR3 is TGCGCCAGCAGCTTGAGTGCGGGCTCCTACAATGAGCAGTTCTTC. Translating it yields CASSLSAGSYNEQFF. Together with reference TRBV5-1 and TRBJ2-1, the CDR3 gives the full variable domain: KAGVTQTPRYLIKTRGQQVTLSCSPISGHRSVSWYQQTPGQGLQFLFEYFSETQRNKGNFPGRFSGRQFSNSRSEMNVSTLELGDSALYLCASSLSAGSYNEQFFGPGTRLTVL.